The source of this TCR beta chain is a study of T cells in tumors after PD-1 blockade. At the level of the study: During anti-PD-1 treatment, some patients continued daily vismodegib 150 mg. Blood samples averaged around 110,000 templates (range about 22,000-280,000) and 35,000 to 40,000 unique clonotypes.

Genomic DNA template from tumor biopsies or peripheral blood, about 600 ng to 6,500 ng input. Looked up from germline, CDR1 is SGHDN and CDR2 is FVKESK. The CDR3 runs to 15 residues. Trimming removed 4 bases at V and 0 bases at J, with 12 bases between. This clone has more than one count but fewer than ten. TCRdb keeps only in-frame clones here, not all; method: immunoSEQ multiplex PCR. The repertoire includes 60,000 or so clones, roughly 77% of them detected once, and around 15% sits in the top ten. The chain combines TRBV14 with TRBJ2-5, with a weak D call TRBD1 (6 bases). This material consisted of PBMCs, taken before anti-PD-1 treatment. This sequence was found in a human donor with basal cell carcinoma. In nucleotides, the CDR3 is TGTGCCAGCAGCCCCTTACAGGGAAACCAAGAGACCCAGTACTTC. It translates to CASSPLQGNQETQYF.